The 16 T cell receptor beta chains below come from one sample, sequenced in a study of blood T cell repertoires in COVID-19. Here immunoSEQ multiplex PCR was the method, and the copy in TCRdb shows in-frame clones only, minus some. The repertoire holds approximately 130,000 clones, with less than 90% as singletons. Specimen: PBMCs or T cells enriched from blood (not recorded which). Receptor source: a man aged 25 to 40 who had recovered from COVID-19.

In this sample, this clone turned up once. This chain connects TRBV5-1 to TRBJ2-1; the match to TRBD1 covers 7 bases. V lost 1 base, J lost 5 bases, and 6 bases stayed unmatched. Germline assignment: CDR1 SGHRS and CDR2 YFSETQ. The CDR3 consists of 15 residues. In nucleotides, the CDR3 is TGCGCCAGCAGCTTGTTCGGGACAGACGACAATGAGCAGTTCTTC. Residues: CASSLFGTDDNEQFF.

The chain carries TRBV18 and TRBJ1-2; D possibly corresponds to TRBD1 (6 bases). The CDR3 runs 17 residues. Germline CDR1 KGHSH, CDR2 LQKENI. The V end lost 2 bases, the J end lost 0 bases, and 16 bases lay between the germline ends. The CDR3 region has the DNA TGTGCCAGCTCACCAACAACGGACAGACGCGCTAACTATGGCTACACCTTC. It translates to CASSPTTDRRANYGYTF.

The chain uses TRBV6-5 and TRBJ2-7; weak D call: TRBD1 (5 bases). Trimming cost V 4 bases and J 9 bases, with 13 bases left between them. Germline V gene lookup returns CDR1 MNHEY and CDR2 SVGAGI. The CDR3 extends over 12 amino acids. The CDR3 sequence is CASSSRGSGQYV. The DNA of the CDR3 is TGTGCCAGCAGTTCAAGGGGAAGTGGGCAGTACGTC.

The chain is built from TRBV4-1 and TRBJ2-7; a weak D match, TRBD2 (6 bases). Germline V gives CDR1 MGHRA, CDR2 YSYEKL. The CDR3 sequence is 15 residues long. V was clipped by 0 bases and J by 6 bases, with 15 bases between them. DNA of the CDR3: TGCGCCAGCAGCCAAGAATGGCCGGGGGAGCGCGAGCAGTACTTC. It codes for CASSQEWPGEREQYF.

The rearrangement joins TRBV28 to TRBJ1-2; D possibly corresponds to TRBD1 (5 bases). There are 16 residues in the CDR3. V dropped 6 bases and J dropped 0 bases, with 17 bases sitting between them. Germline V CDR1 and CDR2: MDHEN, SYDVKM. The chain's CDR3 is CASSPIRGLANYGYTF. Here the CDR3 DNA reads TGTGCCAGCAGCCCCATTCGGGGACTTGCTAACTATGGCTACACCTTC.

V gene TRBV7-3 combines with J gene TRBJ1-2; 7 bases agree with TRBD1. The CDR3 sequence is 15 residues long. V gave up 5 bases and J gave up 4 bases; unmatched junction bases: 10. The germline CDR1 and CDR2 sequences are SGHTA and FQGTGA. CDR3 sequence reads: CASSQGGPLAYGYTF. DNA for the CDR3: TGTGCCAGCAGCCAGGGGGGACCCCTGGCCTATGGCTACACCTTC. Full variable domain (rest looked up from reference TRBV7-3 and TRBJ1-2): GAGVSQTPSNKVTEKGKYVELRCDPISGHTALYWYRQSLGQGPEFLIYFQGTGAADDSGLPNDRFFAVRPEGSVSTLKIQRTERGDSAVYLCASSQGGPLAYGYTFGSGTRLTVV.

This chain uses TRBV10-1 with TRBJ2-1; perhaps TRBD2 as D (5 bases). Per the germline V gene, CDR1 is WNHNN and CDR2 is SYGVQD (reference sequence). This CDR3 is built from 12 residues. Trimming took 0 bases from V and 9 from J, leaving 6 bases between them. The CDR3 DNA follows: TGCGCCAGCAGTGAGTCTGAGGGTGAGCAGTTCTTC. It translates to CASSESEGEQFF.

The J gene is TRBJ2-7, the V gene TRBV5-1; 9 bases line up with TRBD1. The CDR3 totals 14 residues. CDR1 and CDR2 from the germline V gene are SGHRS and YFSETQ. V was clipped by 4 bases and J by 1 base; unmatched bases: 3. The CDR3 DNA sequence: TGCGCCAGCAGCAGGACAGGGGCATCCTACGAGCAGTACTTC. Translating it yields CASSRTGASYEQYF.

The chain links TRBV7-8 to TRBJ2-5; TRBD1 matches 9 bases. This CDR3 has 14 amino acids. The germline V gene encodes CDR1 SGHVS and CDR2 FQNEAQ. Trimming took 5 bases from V and 5 from J; bases not matched to a gene: 6. The CDR3: CASSEQGAGETQYF. The CDR3 coding sequence is TGTGCCAGCAGCGAACAGGGGGCCGGGGAGACCCAGTACTTC.

The chain is built from TRBV19 and TRBJ1-4, with TRBD1 identical over 8 bases. The CDR3 is 13 amino acids. J lost 8 bases, V lost 5 bases, and 4 bases had no gene match. The germline CDR1 and CDR2 sequences are LNHDA and SQIVND (reference sequence). For the CDR3, the DNA is TGTGCCAGTAGTGTGGACAGGGCGGAAAAACTGTTTTTT. Its translation is CASSVDRAEKLFF.

The table lists this clone with a few counts. CDR3 nucleotide sequence: TGTGCCAGCAGTTTACACTCAGGCGACCGCACCTTC. Its protein product is CASSLHSGDRTF. The chain is built from TRBV12-3 or TRBV12-4 and TRBJ1-2; no definite D call. The CDR3 is 12 residues long. V was clipped by 2 bases and J by 13 bases, with 14 bases between them.

The chain uses TRBV27 and TRBJ1-2; TRBD1 might be the D (6 bases). CDR3 length: 14 residues. The germline CDR1 and CDR2 sequences are MNHEY and SMNVEV (reference sequence). Trimming took 6 bases from V and 2 from J, leaving 13 bases between them. CDR3: CASSPAQGNYGYTF. The CDR3 DNA follows: TGTGCCAGCAGCCCTGCACAGGGCAACTATGGCTACACCTTC.

The rearrangement links TRBV12-3 or TRBV12-4 to TRBJ2-5, with a weak D call TRBD2 (6 bases). This CDR3 has 13 amino acids. V lost 3 bases to trimming and J lost 5 bases, with 10 bases between them. The chain's CDR3 is CASSFPGRETQYF. CDR3 nucleotides: TGTGCCAGCAGTTTTCCAGGGAGGGAGACCCAGTACTTC.

Within the sample, this clone is medium-sized. V gene TRBV27 combines with J gene TRBJ2-3; the D gene is possibly TRBD2 (5 bases). Trimming removed 3 bases from V and 6 bases from J, with 13 bases in between. Germline assignment: CDR1 MNHEY and CDR2 SMNVEV (reference sequence). This CDR3 comprises 14 residues. CDR3 sequence: CASSLSGPSDTQYF. The CDR3 nucleotides read TGTGCCAGCAGTTTGAGCGGCCCTTCGGATACGCAGTATTTT.

The chain uses TRBV2 and TRBJ1-1; 10 nucleotides agree with TRBD1. Trimming at V came to 5 bases and at J to 10 bases, leaving 7 bases not matched to a gene. The CDR3 runs to 13 residues. Germline-derived CDR1 and CDR2 are SNHLY and FYNNEI. The CDR3, as DNA: TGTGCCAGCAGTCAAAACGACAGGGGGCGAGCTTTCTTT. Protein: CASSQNDRGRAFF.

This clone was detected ten times or more. The chain couples TRBV6-5 to TRBJ1-3, with 8 bases identical to TRBD1. V dropped 8 bases and J dropped 0; count of bases not matched to a gene: 3. In germline, CDR1 is MNHEY, CDR2 SVGAGI. The CDR3 runs to 14 residues. CDR3 sequence (DNA): TGTGCCAGCCAGGGGGCGAGCTCTGGAAACACCATATATTTT. Its translation: CASQGASSGNTIYF.